The rows below give T cell receptor beta chains drawn from one sample of a study of memory CD4+ T cells and cytomegalovirus serostatus. Some clones are missing from TCRdb's copy, which holds only in-frame ones; the method was immunoSEQ multiplex PCR. The sample shows approximately 60,000 clones, about three quarters of them seen only once. Sequenced input: memory CD4+ T cells from blood. The source of these receptors is an adult in good health and CMV-seropositive. Each CDR3 is given with its conserved first and last residue. Each record gives: clone size, V gene, J gene, D gene, CDR3 DNA, CDR3 protein. A D gene is named only where the DNA matches it firmly. Rows give clone size only sometimes, using once, few, many, or a class for an expanded clone.

clone_size: .; v_call: TRBV28; j_call: TRBJ1-3; d_call: TRBD1; cdr3_nt: TGTGCCAGCAGTCTGTCGGGACAGGGGAAAGGAAACACCATATATTTT; cdr3_aa: CASSLSGQGKGNTIYF
clone_size: .; v_call: TRBV7-2; j_call: TRBJ2-1; d_call: TRBD1; cdr3_nt: TGTGCCAGCAGCTTAGCGGCGACAGGGGCGCGGGGTGAGCAGTTCTTC; cdr3_aa: CASSLAATGARGEQFF
clone_size: .; v_call: TRBV5-6; j_call: TRBJ2-5; d_call: .; cdr3_nt: TGTGCCAGCAGCGAGGGGTACCAAGAGACCCAGTACTTC; cdr3_aa: CASSEGYQETQYF
clone_size: .; v_call: TRBV6-5; j_call: TRBJ1-2; d_call: .; cdr3_nt: TGTGCCAGCAGTTACGCTCCAGGGAACTATGGCTACACCTTC; cdr3_aa: CASSYAPGNYGYTF
clone_size: .; v_call: TRBV29-1; j_call: TRBJ1-5; d_call: TRBD1; cdr3_nt: TGCAGCGTTCAACAGGGGAGCAATCAGCCCCAGCATTTT; cdr3_aa: CSVQQGSNQPQHF
clone_size: .; v_call: TRBV10-3; j_call: TRBJ2-7; d_call: TRBD1; cdr3_nt: TGTGCCATCAGTGGTGGGGGTGTACAGGGGAAAAACGAGCAGTACTTC; cdr3_aa: CAISGGGVQGKNEQYF
clone_size: .; v_call: TRBV27; j_call: TRBJ2-1; d_call: .; cdr3_nt: TGTGCCAGCAGCCCCGATGAGCCTTCTCTCAATGAGCAGTTCTTC; cdr3_aa: CASSPDEPSLNEQFF
clone_size: .; v_call: TRBV18; j_call: TRBJ2-6; d_call: TRBD1; cdr3_nt: TGTGCCAGCTATACAGGGGCTGGGGCCAACGTCCTGACTTTC; cdr3_aa: CASYTGAGANVLTF
clone_size: few; v_call: TRBV11-2; j_call: TRBJ1-2; d_call: .; cdr3_nt: TGTGCCAGCACCCGTGAGGGGAACTATGGCTACACCTTC; cdr3_aa: CASTREGNYGYTF
clone_size: .; v_call: TRBV11-1; j_call: TRBJ2-7; d_call: .; cdr3_nt: TGTGCCAGCAGCTTACTGAGCGGCCCCTACGAGCAGTACTTC; cdr3_aa: CASSLLSGPYEQYF
clone_size: .; v_call: TRBV30; j_call: TRBJ2-5; d_call: TRBD2; cdr3_nt: TGTGCCTGGAGACGGGCTAGCGGGTACCAAGAGACCCAGTACTTC; cdr3_aa: CAWRRASGYQETQYF
clone_size: .; v_call: TRBV9; j_call: TRBJ1-2; d_call: .; cdr3_nt: TGTGCCAGCAGCGGGGGCTATGGCTACACCTTC; cdr3_aa: CASSGGYGYTF
clone_size: .; v_call: TRBV27; j_call: TRBJ2-1; d_call: TRBD2; cdr3_nt: TGTGCCAGCAGTTCCCGGGAGGGCAACTATGAGCAGTTCTTC; cdr3_aa: CASSSREGNYEQFF
clone_size: .; v_call: TRBV4-1; j_call: TRBJ1-3; d_call: .; cdr3_nt: TGCGCCAGCAGCCGCTTATTAGCTGGAAACACCATATATTTT; cdr3_aa: CASSRLLAGNTIYF
clone_size: .; v_call: TRBV30; j_call: TRBJ1-1; d_call: .; cdr3_nt: TGTGCCTGGAGCCCTCGGTCACCTGAAGCTTTCTTT; cdr3_aa: CAWSPRSPEAFF
clone_size: .; v_call: TRBV5-6; j_call: TRBJ2-3; d_call: TRBD2; cdr3_nt: TGTGCCAGCATTTTACTCGGCCTAGCGGGAGGAGGTCGGACAGATACGCAGTATTTT; cdr3_aa: CASILLGLAGGGRTDTQYF
clone_size: .; v_call: TRBV30; j_call: TRBJ2-3; d_call: .; cdr3_nt: TGTGCCTGGAGTGTAGGGGGGGCGGGGAGCACAGATACGCAGTATTTT; cdr3_aa: CAWSVGGAGSTDTQYF
clone_size: .; v_call: TRBV21-1; j_call: TRBJ2-3; d_call: .; cdr3_nt: TGTGCCAGCATGAGGAGTACCGCAGATACGCAGTATTTT; cdr3_aa: CASMRSTADTQYF